The sequence of this TCR beta chain was determined in a study of T-cell reconstitution after alpha-beta-depleted transplantation in children. Molecular barcoding with unique molecular identifiers was used for the TCRbeta library. In TCRdb, the PCR reads were re-called with MiXCR into one record per CDR3 protein. The sample lists around 580,000 distinct CDR3 sequences, over 20% occurring once. The germline CDR1 and CDR2 sequences are SNHLY and FYNNEI. The CDR3 runs to 15 residues. The germline V and J ends were trimmed by 1 base and 9 bases, with 19 bases remaining between them. The sample consisted of PBMCs, taken before TCRalphabeta/CD19-depleted stem cell transplant. The gene calls are TRBV2 and TRBJ2-7; D is perhaps TRBD1 (5 bases). The TCR was taken from a boy younger than two with Wiskott-Aldrich syndrome, due to receive a stem cell transplant. The CDR3 sequence is CASSEDQGTRGGQYF. Written as DNA, the CDR3 is TGTGCCAGCAGTGAAGATCAGGGAACCAGAGGCGGGCAGTACTTC.